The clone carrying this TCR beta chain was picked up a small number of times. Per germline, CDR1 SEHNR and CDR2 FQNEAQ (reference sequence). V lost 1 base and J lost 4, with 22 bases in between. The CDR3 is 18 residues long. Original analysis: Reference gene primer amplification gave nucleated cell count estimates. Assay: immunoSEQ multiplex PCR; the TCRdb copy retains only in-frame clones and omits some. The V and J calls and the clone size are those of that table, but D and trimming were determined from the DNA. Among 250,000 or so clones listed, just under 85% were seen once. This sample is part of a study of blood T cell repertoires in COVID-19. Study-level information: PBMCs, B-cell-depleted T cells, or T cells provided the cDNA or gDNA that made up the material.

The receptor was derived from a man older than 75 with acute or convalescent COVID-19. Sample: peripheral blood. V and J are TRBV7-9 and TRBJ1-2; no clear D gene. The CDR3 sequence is CASSLGSSSRGQRYGYTF. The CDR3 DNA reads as TGTGCCAGCAGCTTAGGGTCATCAAGTCGCGGGCAGCGCTATGGCTACACCTTC.